This entry concerns a single T cell receptor (beta chain). Antigen specificity is unknown. Sorted naive CD8 T cells, roughly 20,000 to 1,100,000, were sequenced from 10%, 30% or 50% RNA. Based on a CD8+CD4-CCR7+CD45RA+ profile, naive CD8 T cells were sorted. Each CDR3 protein gets one entry after TCRdb re-called the PCR reads with MiXCR. The table shows approximately 320,000 distinct CDR3 sequences, with under 25% occurring only once. This sample was taken from a study of molecular identifiers for immune sequencing clone quantification. Study-wide results and caveats: Identical TCR molecules sharing a barcode could underestimate highly expanded clone sizes.

CDR1 and CDR2 (germline): SGHTA, FQGTGA. CDR3 size: 15 residues. With 0 bases removed from V and 7 bases from J, the gap between germline ends came to 15 bases. The chain couples TRBV7-3 to TRBJ1-1; weak D call: TRBD1 (6 bases). Sequencing was carried out using naive CD8+ T cells from blood, with Jurkat cell RNA spiked in. As to subset: FACS-sorted CD8+CD4-CCR7+CD45RA+ naive T cells. The TCR was taken from a human donor in good health. Some libraries in this study had Jurkat cell RNA spiked in. Written as DNA, the CDR3 is TGTGCCAGCAGCTTAACGGCCGGGGGCTTGGGTGAAGCTTTCTTT. It is translated as CASSLTAGGLGEAFF.